This section outlines one T cell receptor beta chain sequence together with its context. The data originate from a study of blood T cell repertoires in COVID-19. Study background: T cells, B-cell-depleted T cells, or PBMCs provided the cDNA or gDNA that served as material.

In the original analysis: Reference gene primer amplification yielded estimated nucleated cell counts. Assay used: immunoSEQ multiplex PCR; TCRdb lists only in-frame clones, some missing. D and trimming come from the DNA, and the V and J calls and clone size come from that table. The repertoire consists of about 110,000 clones, with about 75% occurring once and the leading ten covering around 6.3%. The CDR3 sequence is 12 residues long. Germline-derived CDR1 and CDR2 are SNHLY and FYNNEI. With 10 bases clipped from V and 9 bases from J, the junction kept 4 bases outside the gene matches. Sequences were obtained from peripheral blood. This sequence originates from an elderly man with acute or convalescent COVID-19. The chain employs TRBV2 and TRBJ2-1; 12 nucleotides line up with TRBD2. DNA for the CDR3: TGTGCCACGACTAGCGGGAGTGGTGAGCAGTTCTTC. Amino acids: CATTSGSGEQFF.